The next 20 T cell receptor beta chains were all read from a single sample in a study of vaccination effects on CD4 cells after COVID-19. The antigens of these receptors remain unknown. Assay: immunoSEQ multiplex PCR; the TCRdb copy retains only in-frame clones and omits some. Among 70,000 or so clones listed, about 74% were seen once. The culture ran for roughly ten days before CD4+ T cells were isolated. This sample comprised CD4+ T cells from PBMCs cultured without peptide, obtained before COVID-19 vaccination. The receptor set was obtained from a human donor who received a COVID-19 vaccine.

The chain uses TRBV5-8 and TRBJ1-2, with TRBD1 matching 9 bases. There are 13 residues in the CDR3. J lost 6 bases, V lost 4 bases, and 4 bases had no gene match. Germline loops: CDR1 SGHTS, CDR2 YDEGEE. CDR3 bases: TGTGCCAGCAGCGAGGACAGGGGCCATGGCTACACCTTC. Translating it yields CASSEDRGHGYTF.

V usage is TRBV5-1 and J usage is TRBJ1-2; 8 bases line up with TRBD1. CDR1 is SGHRS and CDR2 is YFSETQ in the germline V gene. This CDR3 is built from 13 residues. Losses at the gene ends were 2 bases for V and 8 bases for J; bases not matched to a gene: 5. This chain's CDR3 is CASSFQGARGYTF. CDR3 nucleotide sequence: TGCGCCAGCAGCTTCCAGGGGGCAAGGGGCTACACCTTC.

This rearrangement joins TRBV18 to TRBJ1-5, with a weak D call TRBD1 (5 bases). Germline V gene data show CDR1 as KGHSH and CDR2 as LQKENI. Deletions cut 2 bases from V and 7 bases from J, with 9 bases between. CDR3 size: 13 residues. The CDR3 bases are TGTGCCAGCTCACCAGGGGCAGACCAGCCCCAGCATTTT. It is translated as CASSPGADQPQHF. The full variable domain, rest sourced from reference TRBV18 and TRBJ1-5, is NAGVMQNPRHLVRRRGQEARLRCSPMKGHSHVYWYRQLPEEGLKFMVYLQKENIIDESGMPKERFSAEFPKEGPSILRIQQVVRGDSAAYFCASSPGADQPQHFGDGTRLSIL.

The chain joins TRBV9 to TRBJ2-3, with D maybe TRBD1 (6 bases). Germline CDR1 is SGDLS and CDR2 is YYNGEE. The V end was cut by 2 bases, the J end by 0 bases, with 10 bases between. The CDR3 extends over 15 amino acids. The CDR3 here is CASSVDSPSTDTQYF. CDR3 coding DNA: TGTGCCAGCAGCGTGGACAGTCCTAGCACAGATACGCAGTATTTT.

The CDR3 is CASSHSGGLAKNIQYF. In nucleotides, the CDR3 is TGTGCCAGCAGCCACTCGGGGGGGTTAGCCAAAAACATTCAGTACTTC. The V call is TRBV5-4, the J call TRBJ2-4; 8 bases match TRBD2. The CDR3 spans 16 residues. Germline assignment: CDR1 SGHNT and CDR2 YYREEE (reference sequence). V was clipped by 4 bases and J by 0 bases; unmatched bases: 6.

V gene TRBV6-2 or TRBV6-3 combines with J gene TRBJ1-1; 7 nucleotides match TRBD1. CDR1 and CDR2 from the germline V gene are MNHEY and SVGEGT. CDR3 length: 13 residues. V lost 2 bases to trimming and J lost 5 bases; unmatched junction nucleotides: 2. CDR3: CASSYRGQTEAFF. The DNA for the CDR3 is TGTGCCAGCAGTTACAGGGGGCAGACTGAAGCTTTCTTT.

V gene TRBV24-1 combines with J gene TRBJ2-5, with a possible D match to TRBD2 (6 bases). CDR3 size: 17 residues. Germline V gene sequence: CDR1 KGHDR, CDR2 SFDVKD. V dropped 4 bases and J dropped 2 bases, with 19 bases sitting between them. CDR3: CATSDRGTGNSQETQYF. The CDR3 DNA follows: TGTGCCACCAGTGACCGGGGGACGGGGAATAGTCAAGAGACCCAGTACTTC.

The J gene is TRBJ1-5, the V gene TRBV28; unclear D gene. Per germline, CDR1 MDHEN and CDR2 SYDVKM. V was shortened by 5 bases and J by 3 bases, with 11 bases between the two germline ends. The length of the CDR3 is 14 residues. This chain's CDR3 is CASSGTPFNQPQHF. CDR3 nucleotides: TGTGCCAGCAGTGGTACCCCTTTCAATCAGCCCCAGCATTTT.

V gene TRBV2 combines with J gene TRBJ2-3; TRBD2 matches 13 bases. With V trimmed by 7 bases and J by 5 bases, 3 bases remained unmatched. The CDR3 is made up of 14 amino acids. From germline, CDR1 is SNHLY and CDR2 FYNNEI. The CDR3 DNA reads TGTGCCAGCAAAAGGACTAGCGGGGGAGATACGCAGTATTTT. Translation gives CASKRTSGGDTQYF.

The J gene is TRBJ2-3, the V gene TRBV5-6; no reliable D call. The CDR3 runs 13 residues. CDR1 SGHDT and CDR2 YYEEEE come from the germline V gene. V lost 0 bases and J 2 bases, leaving 4 bases between the germline ends. CDR3 protein: CASSLATTDTQYF. CDR3 sequence (DNA): TGTGCCAGCAGCTTGGCCACCACAGATACGCAGTATTTT.

The V call is TRBV14, the J call TRBJ2-3, with D possibly TRBD2 on 6 matching bases. Trimming pared 0 bases from V and 1 base from J, leaving 11 bases between. The CDR3 consists of 16 residues. Germline V gene sequence: CDR1 SGHDN, CDR2 FVKESK. CDR3 loop: CASSQDGPGGTDTQYF. The DNA of the CDR3 is TGTGCCAGCAGCCAAGATGGGCCGGGGGGCACAGATACGCAGTATTTT. Drawing the rest from reference TRBV14 and TRBJ2-3, the complete variable domain is EAGVTQFPSHSVIEKGQTVTLRCDPISGHDNLYWYRRVMGKEIKFLLHFVKESKQDESGMPNNRFLAERTGGTYSTLKVQPAELEDSGVYFCASSQDGPGGTDTQYFGPGTRLTVL.

This clone was picked up one time. The chain couples TRBV4-2 to TRBJ1-5; D is ambiguous. The CDR3 runs 15 residues. The V gene lost 0 bases and the J gene lost 7 bases, with 13 bases spanning the gap. Germline V gene sequence: CDR1 LGHNA, CDR2 YNFKEQ. The CDR3 sequence is CASSQDRGRDQPQHF. CDR3 bases: TGTGCCAGCAGCCAAGATAGAGGGAGAGACCAGCCCCAGCATTTT.

This rearrangement joins TRBV5-1 to TRBJ1-1; TRBD1 agrees at 9 bases. There are 16 residues in the CDR3. The germline gives CDR1 SGHRS, CDR2 YFSETQ. The junction had 8 bases not matched to a gene; V was cut back by 5 bases and J by 0 bases. Here the CDR3 DNA reads TGCGCCAGCAGTTTAACAGGGGGCTCTATGAACACTGAAGCTTTCTTT. Translated, it gives CASSLTGGSMNTEAFF.

This clone occurred once. This rearrangement joins TRBV29-1 to TRBJ1-2, with 7 bases fitting TRBD1. The germline V gene encodes CDR1 SQVTM and CDR2 ANQGSEA. V gave up 6 bases and J gave up 3 bases; unmatched junction bases: 7. The CDR3 has 13 amino acids. This chain's CDR3 is CSVGGQRDYGYTF. CDR3 nucleotides: TGCAGCGTGGGGGGACAGAGAGACTATGGCTACACCTTC. The full variable domain, with the rest looked up from reference TRBV29-1 and TRBJ1-2, is SAVISQKPSRDICQRGTSLTIQCQVDSQVTMMFWYRQQPGQSLTLIATANQGSEATYESGFVIDKFPISRPNLTFSTLTVSNMSPEDSSIYLCSVGGQRDYGYTFGSGTRLTVV.

The rearrangement links TRBV5-1 to TRBJ2-5; TRBD1 agrees at 8 bases. CDR1 and CDR2 (germline): SGHRS, YFSETQ. The CDR3 runs to 15 residues. With 0 bases clipped from V and 3 bases from J, the junction kept 4 bases outside the gene matches. This CDR3 is CASSLAPGGEETQYF. CDR3 DNA sequence: TGCGCCAGCAGCTTGGCGCCAGGGGGCGAAGAGACCCAGTACTTC.

The chain is built from TRBV2 and TRBJ2-1; no definite D call. CDR1 and CDR2 from the germline V gene are SNHLY and FYNNEI. Trimming took off 4 bases at V and 15 bases at J, with 19 bases between the two ends. There are 13 residues in the CDR3. The CDR3 reads CASSVSASTLRFF. CDR3 bases: TGTGCCAGCAGTGTGTCAGCCAGCACCCTACGGTTCTTC.

CDR3 sequence: CASPDPGLPQETQYF. The DNA for the CDR3 is TGTGCCAGTCCCGATCCGGGGCTCCCCCAGGAGACCCAGTACTTC. This sequence joins TRBV19 and TRBJ2-5; tentatively, D is TRBD1 or TRBD2 (5 bases each). CDR3 size: 15 residues. The V gene's germline CDR1 is LNHDA and CDR2 SQIVND (reference sequence). Trimming stripped 8 bases from V and 5 bases from J, with 21 bases between.

This clone was observed a single time. V gene TRBV6-5 combines with J gene TRBJ2-2, with a tentative D call TRBD2 (5 bases). V lost 6 bases and J lost 1, with 9 bases in between. This CDR3 has 14 residues. Looked up from germline, CDR1 is MNHEY and CDR2 is SVGAGI. CDR3 DNA: TGTGCCAGCAGGGGGAGACAGAACACCGGGGAGCTGTTTTTT. It is translated as CASRGRQNTGELFF.

The rearrangement uses TRBV9 and TRBJ2-3; 8 bases are shared with TRBD2. This CDR3 region has 16 residues. Trimming at V came to 0 bases and at J to 1 base, leaving 4 bases not matched to a gene. CDR1 and CDR2 from the germline V gene are SGDLS and YYNGEE. In DNA, the CDR3 is TGTGCCAGCAGCGTAGGGTACGGGGGGGGCACAGATACGCAGTATTTT. Translating gives CASSVGYGGGTDTQYF.

This chain links TRBV7-8 with TRBJ2-3; a weak D match, TRBD2 (7 bases). CDR3 length equals 16 residues. V was shortened by 0 bases and J by 3 bases, with 13 bases between the two germline ends. Germline V CDR1 and CDR2: SGHVS, FQNEAQ. The CDR3 spells CASSLAGGAETDTQYF. The CDR3 DNA reads TGTGCCAGCAGCTTAGCGGGGGGGGCCGAGACAGATACGCAGTATTTT.